Below, 6 T cell receptor beta chains from the same sample are listed, as sequenced in a study of response to subunit inactivated influenza vaccine. TCRdb ran MiXCR on the RT-PCR reads and lists one entry per CDR3 protein. Among 500,000 to 600,000 distinct CDR3 sequences listed, approximately 15% were seen once. Specimen: CD4+ T cells sorted from PBMCs, collected roughly 24 months after vaccination. The receptors stem from a man in his fifties or sixties who received an inactivated influenza vaccine.

This clonotype showed up many times. This rearrangement joins TRBV29-1 to TRBJ1-1, with 9 bases that match TRBD1. CDR1 SQVTM and CDR2 ANQGSEA come from the germline V gene. After removal of 7 bases from V and 8 bases from J, the junction contained 5 bases not matched to a gene. The CDR3 has 11 residues. The CDR3 nucleotides read TGCAGCGCCGGACAGGGGATAGAAGCTTTCTTT. Amino acids: CSAGQGIEAFF.

This chain connects TRBV6-6 to TRBJ2-5, with D perhaps TRBD2 (6 bases). V was shortened by 2 bases and J by 9 bases, with 13 bases between the two germline ends. CDR3 length: 13 residues. The germline gives CDR1 MNHNY, CDR2 SVGAGI (reference sequence). The CDR3 DNA reads TGTGCCAGCAGTTACGGTCGGTGGGGGGCCCAGTACTTC. It specifies CASSYGRWGAQYF.

The table lists this clonotype with a few counts. The chain employs TRBV7-2 and TRBJ1-5, with D uncertain. Germline-derived CDR1 and CDR2 are SGHTA and FQGNSA. V gave up 5 bases and J gave up 7 bases, with 12 bases separating them. CDR3 length: 13 residues. CDR3 sequence reads: CASSEIPRQPQHF. Written as DNA, the CDR3 is TGTGCCAGCAGCGAGATACCCCGGCAGCCCCAGCATTTT.

The chain links TRBV4-2 to TRBJ2-2; D is perhaps TRBD1 (5 bases). V gave up 8 bases and J gave up 2 bases, with 12 bases separating them. This CDR3 spans 14 amino acids. The germline V gene has CDR1 LGHNA and CDR2 YNFKEQ. This CDR3 reads CASGPQGNTGELFF. For the CDR3, the DNA is TGTGCCAGCGGGCCCCAGGGCAACACCGGGGAGCTGTTTTTT.

The V and J genes are TRBV6-1 and TRBJ1-5; possible D gene TRBD1, 5 bases. The CDR3 sequence is 16 residues long. Germline lookup yields CDR1 MNHNS and CDR2 SASEGT. V lost 8 bases and J 0 bases, leaving 17 bases between the germline ends. DNA for the CDR3: TGTGCCAGCTCCCGGGGGGGACCGTATAGCAATCAGCCCCAGCATTTT. It codes for CASSRGGPYSNQPQHF.

The chain has TRBV29-1 and TRBJ2-7; 8 nucleotides line up with TRBD1. This CDR3 spans 14 amino acids. Germline loops: CDR1 SQVTM, CDR2 ANQGSEA. The J segment lost 6 bases and the V segment lost 5 bases, leaving 12 bases of the junction unmatched. The CDR3: CSVRQGGQGTEQYF. CDR3 in DNA: TGCAGCGTTCGCCAAGGTGGACAGGGCACCGAGCAGTACTTC.